The clone carrying this TCR beta chain was counted between two and nine times. As yet, its antigen is unknown. The data derive from a study of post-analysis software for immune sequencing data. The wider study: Both relapsing-remitting and secondary progressive multiple sclerosis featured among the disease courses, as did progressive-relapsing multiple sclerosis. General observations from the study: Analysis by F measure revealed that same-batch samples clustered strongly together. Roughly 5 TRBV segments (TRBV5-6, TRBV5-1 and TRBV20-1 among them) occurred more frequently in patients than in controls. Diversity measured as normalized Chao1 was significantly lower in multiple sclerosis patients than in controls.

This CDR3 has 14 residues. Trimming pared 6 bases from V and 0 bases from J, leaving 14 bases between. Germline V lookup: CDR1 DFQATT, CDR2 SNEGSKA (reference sequence). Unique molecular identifiers were present in the TCR beta cDNA libraries. A population of roughly 0.9 to 11 million T cells gave rise to around 480,000 cDNA molecules. TCRdb independently ran MiXCR on the PCR reads; one entry per CDR3 protein. The data show roughly 540,000 distinct CDR3 sequences, with roughly 34% seen just once and 4.5% to 7.5% held by the top ten. Sequenced input: blood. The chain combines TRBV20-1 with TRBJ1-1; perhaps TRBD1 as D (5 bases). This clonotype originated in a girl between 2 and 17 years old with multiple sclerosis. The DNA for the CDR3 is TGCAGTGCCAGGGACCCGCGTATGAACACTGAAGCTTTCTTT. Translated, it gives CSARDPRMNTEAFF.